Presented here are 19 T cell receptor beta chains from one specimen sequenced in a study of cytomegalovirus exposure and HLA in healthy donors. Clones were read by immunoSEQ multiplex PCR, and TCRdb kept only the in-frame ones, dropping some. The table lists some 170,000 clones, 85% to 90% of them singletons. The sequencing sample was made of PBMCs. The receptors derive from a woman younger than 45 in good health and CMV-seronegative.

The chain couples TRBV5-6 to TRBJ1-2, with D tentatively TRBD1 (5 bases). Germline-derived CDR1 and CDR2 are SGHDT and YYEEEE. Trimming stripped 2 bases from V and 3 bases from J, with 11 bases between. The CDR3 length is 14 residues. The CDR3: CASSFWGYDYGYTF. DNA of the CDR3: TGTGCCAGCAGCTTTTGGGGCTACGACTATGGCTACACCTTC.

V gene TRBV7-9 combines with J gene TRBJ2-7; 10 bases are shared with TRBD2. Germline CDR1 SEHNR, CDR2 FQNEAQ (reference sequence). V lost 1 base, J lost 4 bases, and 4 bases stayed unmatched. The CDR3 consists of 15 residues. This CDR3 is CASSLVLAGRYEQYF. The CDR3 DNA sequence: TGTGCCAGCAGCTTAGTACTAGCGGGGCGGTACGAGCAGTACTTC.

CDR3 coding DNA: TGTGCCAGCAGTGATGACCCGGACTTCCCGGGCTCCTACGAGCAGTACTTC. Translated, it gives CASSDDPDFPGSYEQYF. V gene TRBV2 combines with J gene TRBJ2-7, with D perhaps matching TRBD2 (5 bases). CDR3 length: 17 residues. The germline CDR1 and CDR2 sequences are SNHLY and FYNNEI. Trimming stripped 3 bases from V and 0 bases from J, with 18 bases between.

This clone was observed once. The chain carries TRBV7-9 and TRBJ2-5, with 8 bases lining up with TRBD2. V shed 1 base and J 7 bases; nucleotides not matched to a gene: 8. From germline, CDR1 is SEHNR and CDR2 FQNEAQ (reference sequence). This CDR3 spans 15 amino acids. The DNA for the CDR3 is TGTGCCAGCAGCTTAGGGATTAGCGGGGATTCGACCCAGTACTTC. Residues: CASSLGISGDSTQYF.

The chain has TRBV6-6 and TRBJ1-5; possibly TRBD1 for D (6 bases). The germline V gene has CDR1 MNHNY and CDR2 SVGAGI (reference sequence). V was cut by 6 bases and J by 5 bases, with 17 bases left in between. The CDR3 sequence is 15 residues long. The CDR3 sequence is CASRSRGHRDQPQHF. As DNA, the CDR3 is TGTGCCAGCAGAAGCCGGGGACACCGGGATCAGCCCCAGCATTTT.

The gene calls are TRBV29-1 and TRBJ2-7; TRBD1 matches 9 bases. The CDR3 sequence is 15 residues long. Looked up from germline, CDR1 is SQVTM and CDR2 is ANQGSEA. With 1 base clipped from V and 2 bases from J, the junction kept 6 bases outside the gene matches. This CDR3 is CSVEGPGQGTYEQYF. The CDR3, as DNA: TGCAGCGTTGAAGGCCCGGGACAGGGAACCTACGAGCAGTACTTC.

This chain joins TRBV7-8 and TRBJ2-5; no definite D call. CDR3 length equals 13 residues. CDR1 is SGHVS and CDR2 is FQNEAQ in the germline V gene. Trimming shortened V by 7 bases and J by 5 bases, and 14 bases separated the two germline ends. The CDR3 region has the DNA TGTGCCAGCACCTCGTTTTTCTCGGAGACCCAGTACTTC. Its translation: CASTSFFSETQYF.

The CDR3 DNA reads TGTGCCAGCAGCTTGGATACAGGATCCATCTCTGGAAACACCATATATTTT. Its translation is CASSLDTGSISGNTIYF. The J gene is TRBJ1-3, the V gene TRBV5-4; tentatively, D is TRBD1 (5 bases). Germline V gene data show CDR1 as SGHNT and CDR2 as YYREEE (reference sequence). The CDR3 is 17 amino acids. Trimming removed 0 bases from V and 0 bases from J, with 13 bases in between.

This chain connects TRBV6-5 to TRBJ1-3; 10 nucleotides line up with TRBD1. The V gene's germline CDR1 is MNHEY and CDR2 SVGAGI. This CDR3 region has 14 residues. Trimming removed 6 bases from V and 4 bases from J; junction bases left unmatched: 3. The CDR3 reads CASRQGQGGNTIYF. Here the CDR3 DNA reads TGTGCCAGCAGACAGGGACAGGGGGGAAACACCATATATTTT.

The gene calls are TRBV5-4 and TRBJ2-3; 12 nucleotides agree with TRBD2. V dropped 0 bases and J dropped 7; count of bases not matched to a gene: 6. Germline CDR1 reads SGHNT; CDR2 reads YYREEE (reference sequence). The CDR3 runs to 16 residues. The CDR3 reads CASSLELAGGRNTQYF. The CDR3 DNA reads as TGTGCCAGCAGCTTGGAACTAGCGGGGGGCCGGAATACGCAGTATTTT.

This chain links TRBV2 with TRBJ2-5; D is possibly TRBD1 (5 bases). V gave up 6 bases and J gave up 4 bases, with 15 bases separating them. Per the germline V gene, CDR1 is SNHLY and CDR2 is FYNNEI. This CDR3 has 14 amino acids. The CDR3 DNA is TGTGCCAGCAGCCGAACAGGAGTAGGAGAGACCCAGTACTTC. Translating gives CASSRTGVGETQYF.

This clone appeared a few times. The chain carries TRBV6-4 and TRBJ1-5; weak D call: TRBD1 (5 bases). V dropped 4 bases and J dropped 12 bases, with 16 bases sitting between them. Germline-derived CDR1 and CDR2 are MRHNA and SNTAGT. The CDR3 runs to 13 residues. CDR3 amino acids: CASSGHRSLFQHF. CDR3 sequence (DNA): TGTGCCAGCAGTGGCCACAGGTCCCTCTTCCAGCATTTT.

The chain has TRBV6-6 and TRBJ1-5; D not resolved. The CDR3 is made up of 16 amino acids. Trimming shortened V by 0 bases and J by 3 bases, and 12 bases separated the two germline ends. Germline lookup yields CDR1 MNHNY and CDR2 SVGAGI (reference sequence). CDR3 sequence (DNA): TGTGCCAGCAGTTACTCGAGGCGAGAATCCAATCAGCCCCAGCATTTT. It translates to CASSYSRRESNQPQHF.

For the CDR3, the DNA is TGTGCCAGCAGGATACAAGAAGGGGCGGCGCACGAGCAGTACTTC. Its protein is CASRIQEGAAHEQYF. This chain connects TRBV6-1 to TRBJ2-7, with D possibly being TRBD1 (5 bases). Germline V gene lookup returns CDR1 MNHNS and CDR2 SASEGT. The CDR3 is 15 residues long. V was clipped by 6 bases and J by 5 bases, with 20 bases between them.

The CDR3 sequence: CASSLGTALNEKLFF. The CDR3 DNA reads TGTGCCAGCAGCTTAGGGACAGCTCTTAATGAAAAACTGTTTTTT. The V gene is TRBV7-9, the J gene TRBJ1-4; perhaps TRBD1 as D (6 bases). Between the trimmed V and J ends, which lost 1 base and 4 bases, there was a span of 10 bases. The CDR3 loop spans 15 amino acids. CDR1 is SEHNR, CDR2 FQNEAQ, per germline (reference sequence).

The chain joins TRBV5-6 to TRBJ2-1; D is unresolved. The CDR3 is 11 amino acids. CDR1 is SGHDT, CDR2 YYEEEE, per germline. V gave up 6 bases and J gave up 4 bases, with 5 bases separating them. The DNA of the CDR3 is TGTGCCAGCATCCTTTACAATGAGCAGTTCTTC. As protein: CASILYNEQFF.

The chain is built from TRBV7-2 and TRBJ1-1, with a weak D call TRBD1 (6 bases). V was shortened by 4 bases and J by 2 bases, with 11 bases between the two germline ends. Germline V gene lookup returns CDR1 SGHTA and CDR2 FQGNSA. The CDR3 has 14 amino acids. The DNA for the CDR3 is TGTGCCAGCAGCTCCCGACAGGCCAACACTGAAGCTTTCTTT. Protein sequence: CASSSRQANTEAFF.

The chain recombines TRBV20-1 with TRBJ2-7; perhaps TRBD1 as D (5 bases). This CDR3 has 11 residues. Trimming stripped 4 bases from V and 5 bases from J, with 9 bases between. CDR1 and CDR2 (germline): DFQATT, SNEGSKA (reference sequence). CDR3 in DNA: TGCAGTGCTAACAAGGGGCACGAGCAGTACTTC. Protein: CSANKGHEQYF.

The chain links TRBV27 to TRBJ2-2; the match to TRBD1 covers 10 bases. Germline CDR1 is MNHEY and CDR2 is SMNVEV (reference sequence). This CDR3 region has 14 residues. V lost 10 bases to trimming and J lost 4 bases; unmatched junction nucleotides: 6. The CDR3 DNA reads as TGTGCCACCGGGGACAGGGGTGTCACCGGGGAGCTGTTTTTT. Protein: CATGDRGVTGELFF.